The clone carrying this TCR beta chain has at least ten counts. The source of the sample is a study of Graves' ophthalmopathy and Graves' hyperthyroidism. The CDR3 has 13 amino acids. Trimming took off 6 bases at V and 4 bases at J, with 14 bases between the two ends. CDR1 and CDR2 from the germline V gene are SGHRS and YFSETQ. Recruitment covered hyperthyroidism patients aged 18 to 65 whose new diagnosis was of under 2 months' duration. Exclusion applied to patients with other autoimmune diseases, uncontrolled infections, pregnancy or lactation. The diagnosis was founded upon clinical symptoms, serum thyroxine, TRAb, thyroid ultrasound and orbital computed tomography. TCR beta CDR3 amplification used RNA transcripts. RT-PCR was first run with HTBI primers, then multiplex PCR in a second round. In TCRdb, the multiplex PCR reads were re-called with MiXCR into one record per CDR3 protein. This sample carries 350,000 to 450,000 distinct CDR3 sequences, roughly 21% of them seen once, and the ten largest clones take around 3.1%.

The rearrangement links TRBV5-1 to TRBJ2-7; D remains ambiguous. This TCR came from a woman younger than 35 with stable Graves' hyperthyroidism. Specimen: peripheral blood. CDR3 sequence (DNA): TGCGCCAGCATTTTCGGACGCCGTTACGAGCAGTACTTC. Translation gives CASIFGRRYEQYF.